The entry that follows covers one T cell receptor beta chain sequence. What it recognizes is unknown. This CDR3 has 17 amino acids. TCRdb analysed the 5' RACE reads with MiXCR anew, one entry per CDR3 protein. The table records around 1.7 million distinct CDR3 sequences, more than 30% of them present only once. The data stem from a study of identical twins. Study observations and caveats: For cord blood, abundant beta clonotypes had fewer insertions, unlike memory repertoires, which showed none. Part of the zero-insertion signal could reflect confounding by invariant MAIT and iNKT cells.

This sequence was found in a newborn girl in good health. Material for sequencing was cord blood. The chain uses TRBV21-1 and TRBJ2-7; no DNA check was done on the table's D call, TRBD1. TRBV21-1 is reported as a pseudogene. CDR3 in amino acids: CASSKVLNKTGGYEQYF. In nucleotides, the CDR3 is TGTGCCAGCAGCAAAGTCCTCAATAAGACAGGGGGCTACGAGCAGTACTTC.